The present entry profiles one T cell receptor beta chain with its context. Trimming stripped 7 bases from V and 6 bases from J, with 21 bases between. The CDR3 runs 16 residues. The V gene's germline CDR1 is SEHNR and CDR2 FQNEAQ (reference sequence). The data derive from a study of control samples from healthy donors and cancer patients. Produced via immunoSEQ multiplex PCR; TCRdb's table is partial and in-frame only. The sample holds about 100,000 clones, about 82% seen once. V gene TRBV7-9 combines with J gene TRBJ2-2; D is possibly TRBD1 or TRBD2 (5 bases each). The TCR originated in a man between 25 and 39 years old in good health. Sequenced sample: blood. In nucleotides, the CDR3 is TGTGCCAGCACGCCTCGGGCCGGGACGGAGTCCGGGGAGCTGTTTTTT. Translated, it gives CASTPRAGTESGELFF.